This T cell receptor (beta chain) was retrieved from a study of blood T cell repertoires in COVID-19. Per the original data handling: Nucleated cell number was recorded as an estimate derived from reference gene primer amplification. Clones were sequenced by immunoSEQ multiplex PCR, and TCRdb holds only the in-frame ones, with some missing. V and J calls and clone size follow that table, whereas D and trimming were derived from the DNA. Here the sample spans 50,000 to 85,000 clones, 70% to 85% being singletons. This clone was detected once. This CDR3 spans 14 amino acids. Trimming removed 4 bases at V and 2 bases at J, with 10 bases between. Germline lookup yields CDR1 SGHDT and CDR2 YYEEEE.

This clonotype was sampled from a man in his 60s with acute or convalescent COVID-19. The source material was peripheral blood. The V gene is TRBV5-6, the J gene TRBJ1-5; D not resolved. CDR3 in DNA: TGTGCCAGCAGCCCGATGGGAGGCAATCAGCCCCAGCATTTT. This encodes CASSPMGGNQPQHF.